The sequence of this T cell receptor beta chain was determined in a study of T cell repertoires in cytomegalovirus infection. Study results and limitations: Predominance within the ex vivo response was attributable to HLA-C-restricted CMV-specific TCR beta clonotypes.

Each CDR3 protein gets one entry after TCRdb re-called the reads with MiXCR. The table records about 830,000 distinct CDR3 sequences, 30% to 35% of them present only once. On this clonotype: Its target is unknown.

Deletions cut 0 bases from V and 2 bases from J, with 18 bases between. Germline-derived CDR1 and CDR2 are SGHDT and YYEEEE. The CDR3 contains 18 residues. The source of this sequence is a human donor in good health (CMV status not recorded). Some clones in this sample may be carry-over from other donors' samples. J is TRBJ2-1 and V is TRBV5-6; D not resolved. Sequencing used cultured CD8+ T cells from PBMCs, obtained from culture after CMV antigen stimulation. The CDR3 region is CASSLVADAMKAYNEQFF. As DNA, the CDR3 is TGTGCCAGCAGCTTGGTTGCGGATGCTATGAAAGCCTACAATGAGCAGTTCTTC.